This T cell receptor (beta chain) was captured in a study of tumor-infiltrating lymphocytes in oesophageal squamous cell carcinoma. TCRdb reprocessed the PCR reads with MiXCR, giving one entry per CDR3 protein. The sample holds approximately 3,600 distinct CDR3 sequences, 16% seen once. This clonotype originated in a male donor with esophageal squamous cell carcinoma. Sequencing was done on a sample of esophageal tumor tissue.

CDR3 region: CASSLEGWNTEAFF. For the CDR3, the DNA is TGCGCCAGCAGCTTGGAGGGGTGGAACACTGAAGCTTTCTTT. The chain uses TRBV5-1 and TRBJ1-1; the D gene is possibly TRBD1 (5 bases). Germline V gives CDR1 SGHRS, CDR2 YFSETQ. V lost 0 bases, J lost 1 base, and 7 bases lay in between. This CDR3 region has 14 residues.